One sample yielded the 27 T cell receptor beta chains listed below, sequenced in a study of blood T cell repertoires in COVID-19. This table comes from immunoSEQ multiplex PCR, and its TCRdb copy is limited to in-frame clones, with some not included. The table includes 390,000 or so clones, 80% to 90% detected once. Material: PBMCs or T cells enriched from blood (not recorded which). These receptors were taken from a man between 18 and 29 years old who had recovered from COVID-19.

The chain links TRBV10-2 to TRBJ2-3, with D possibly matching TRBD2 (5 bases). With 6 bases removed from V and 1 base from J, the gap between germline ends came to 8 bases. CDR3 length equals 13 residues. Per germline, CDR1 WSHSY and CDR2 SAAADI. For the CDR3, the DNA is TGCGCCAGCAGGGACTCCGGCACAGATACGCAGTATTTT. Its translation: CASRDSGTDTQYF.

This clone was seen once. V is TRBV19 and J is TRBJ1-1; unclear D gene. The V end was cut by 7 bases, the J end by 4 bases, with 13 bases between. Germline V lookup: CDR1 LNHDA, CDR2 SQIVND (reference sequence). This CDR3 contains 13 residues. CDR3 DNA sequence: TGTGCCAGTACGTGGGTGGCGGGCACTGAAGCTTTCTTT. This codes for CASTWVAGTEAFF.

The chain combines TRBV27 with TRBJ2-3; D might be TRBD1 (6 bases). Looked up from germline, CDR1 is MNHEY and CDR2 is SMNVEV (reference sequence). V lost 3 bases and J lost 1, with 20 bases in between. The CDR3 consists of 18 residues. CDR3 nucleotides: TGTGCCAGCAGTTTTGGGCCCCCAGGGACATTTGGCACAGATACGCAGTATTTT. Its translation: CASSFGPPGTFGTDTQYF.

V usage is TRBV7-9 and J usage is TRBJ1-4, with 7 bases fitting TRBD1. This CDR3 has 17 amino acids. CDR1 SEHNR and CDR2 FQNEAQ come from the germline V gene (reference sequence). J gave up 3 bases and V 5 bases, and 12 bases lay outside the gene matches. The CDR3 DNA sequence: TGTGCCAGCAGCCAATTCCGGTCAGGGGGATCTAATGAAAAACTGTTTTTT. This encodes CASSQFRSGGSNEKLFF.

V and J are TRBV5-1 and TRBJ2-7; 9 bases are a match to TRBD1. Trimming took 7 bases from V and 6 from J; bases not matched to a gene: 8. Germline V gene sequence: CDR1 SGHRS, CDR2 YFSETQ. The CDR3 totals 13 residues. Here the CDR3 reads CASDPGTGLEQYF. The CDR3 bases are TGCGCCAGCGACCCAGGGACAGGGCTCGAGCAGTACTTC.

The chain links TRBV5-1 to TRBJ1-5; possibly TRBD1 for D (5 bases). The germline V gene encodes CDR1 SGHRS and CDR2 YFSETQ. Deletions cut 3 bases from V and 3 bases from J, with 10 bases between. The CDR3 runs to 14 residues. The CDR3 nucleotides read TGCGCCAGCAGCTCGCAGGGCCTCAATCAGCCCCAGCATTTT. Translated: CASSSQGLNQPQHF. Combining the CDR3 with reference TRBV5-1 and TRBJ1-5 gives the whole variable domain KAGVTQTPRYLIKTRGQQVTLSCSPISGHRSVSWYQQTPGQGLQFLFEYFSETQRNKGNFPGRFSGRQFSNSRSEMNVSTLELGDSALYLCASSSQGLNQPQHFGDGTRLSIL.

The rearrangement joins TRBV5-6 to TRBJ1-2, with 9 bases fitting TRBD1. J was trimmed by 6 bases and V by 4 bases; bases with no gene match: 4. Looked up from germline, CDR1 is SGHDT and CDR2 is YYEEEE. The CDR3 runs 13 residues. The CDR3 DNA sequence: TGTGCCAGCAGCCTTGACAGGGGGGATGGCTACACCTTC. It translates to CASSLDRGDGYTF.

The chain joins TRBV7-3 to TRBJ2-6; 7 bases line up with TRBD1. This CDR3 comprises 18 residues. The trim removed 5 bases at V and 3 bases at J, leaving 13 bases unmatched. CDR1 and CDR2 from the germline V gene are SGHTA and FQGTGA. The CDR3 DNA sequence: TGTGCCAGCAGCCCTCGTGGACAGGCACGGGTTGGGGCCAACGTCCTGACTTTC. It translates to CASSPRGQARVGANVLTF.

The CDR3 protein is CASSFSLGQGDSGNTIYF. CDR3 nucleotide sequence: TGTGCCAGCAGTTTTAGTCTGGGACAGGGGGACTCTGGAAACACCATATATTTT. The chain links TRBV28 to TRBJ1-3; TRBD1 agrees at 11 bases. Trimming cost V 3 bases and J 0 bases; bases outside gene matches: 7. The CDR3 runs to 18 residues. CDR1 is MDHEN and CDR2 is SYDVKM in the germline V gene.

The chain carries TRBV3-1 (or the pseudogene TRBV3-2) and TRBJ2-2, with D perhaps matching TRBD2 (5 bases). The CDR3 extends over 19 amino acids. V was cut by 7 bases and J by 5 bases, with 29 bases left in between. Germline CDR1 and CDR2: LGHDT and YNNKEL (reference sequence). The CDR3: CASTLREGKGLSWTGELFF. For the CDR3, the DNA is TGTGCCAGCACCCTGAGGGAAGGAAAGGGCCTCAGTTGGACCGGGGAGCTGTTTTTT.

This chain uses TRBV30 with TRBJ2-7, with TRBD2 matching 12 bases. Losses at the gene ends were 2 bases for V and 2 bases for J; bases not matched to a gene: 7. The CDR3 is 16 residues long. Germline V lookup: CDR1 GTSNPN, CDR2 SVGIG (reference sequence). The CDR3 DNA sequence: TGTGCCTGGAGTCCCCGGACTAGCGGGATTCCCTACGAGCAGTACTTC. This gives the protein CAWSPRTSGIPYEQYF.

J is TRBJ2-1 and V is TRBV24-1; 10 nucleotides align to TRBD2. The V and J ends lost 4 bases and 5 bases, in that order; junction bases with no gene match: 7. Germline lookup yields CDR1 KGHDR and CDR2 SFDVKD. This CDR3 is built from 16 residues. As DNA, the CDR3 is TGTGCCACCAGTGACAGAGCGGGAGGGCCCCACAATGAGCAGTTCTTC. Translating it yields CATSDRAGGPHNEQFF.

This rearrangement joins TRBV27 to TRBJ1-5, with 8 bases lining up with TRBD1. Germline trimming cut 1 base from V and 3 bases from J; bases unmatched to any gene: 8. This CDR3 region has 17 residues. Germline assignment: CDR1 MNHEY and CDR2 SMNVEV (reference sequence). The CDR3 DNA is TGTGCCAGCAGTTTATTGTCAGGGGGCGCTTACAATCAGCCCCAGCATTTT. This gives the protein CASSLLSGGAYNQPQHF.

The rearrangement uses TRBV11-2 and TRBJ2-2; D possibly corresponds to TRBD1 (5 bases). Trimming pared 4 bases from V and 6 bases from J, leaving 9 bases between. Germline V gives CDR1 SGHAT, CDR2 FQNNGV. The CDR3 consists of 13 residues. Here the CDR3 reads CASSSQGAGELFF. CDR3 bases: TGTGCCAGCAGCTCGCAGGGCGCCGGGGAGCTGTTTTTT. The variable domain in full, with the rest retrieved from reference TRBV11-2 and TRBJ2-2, is EAGVAQSPRYKIIEKRQSVAFWCNPISGHATLYWYQQILGQGPKLLIQFQNNGVVDDSQLPKDRFSAERLKGVDSTLKIQPAKLEDSAVYLCASSSQGAGELFFGEGSRLTVL.

This sequence joins TRBV3-1 (or the pseudogene TRBV3-2) and TRBJ2-7; unclear D gene. Germline lookup yields CDR1 LGHDT and CDR2 YNNKEL (reference sequence). CDR3 length: 16 residues. V was pared by 1 base and J by 1 base, with 14 bases between. Here the CDR3 DNA reads TGTGCCAGCAGCCAAGGGAACAGCCTCACTTCCTACGAGCAGTACTTC. It yields the protein CASSQGNSLTSYEQYF.

V usage is TRBV5-1 and J usage is TRBJ1-1; D is undetermined. Trimming shortened V by 2 bases and J by 4 bases, and 12 bases separated the two germline ends. The germline gives CDR1 SGHRS, CDR2 YFSETQ. CDR3 length: 14 residues. In DNA form, the CDR3 reads TGCGCCAGCAGCTTAGGGAGTTCGGGCACTGAAGCTTTCTTT. Translation: CASSLGSSGTEAFF. Using reference TRBV5-1 and TRBJ1-1 for the parts outside the CDR3, the full variable domain is KAGVTQTPRYLIKTRGQQVTLSCSPISGHRSVSWYQQTPGQGLQFLFEYFSETQRNKGNFPGRFSGRQFSNSRSEMNVSTLELGDSALYLCASSLGSSGTEAFFGQGTRLTVV.

The chain couples TRBV13 to TRBJ1-1; no firm D call. The CDR3 runs to 14 residues. Between the trimmed V and J ends, which lost 4 bases and 1 base, there was a span of 10 bases. Germline V lookup: CDR1 PRHDT, CDR2 FYEKMQ (reference sequence). The CDR3 DNA is TGTGCCAGCAGCTCCTTCGCGCGGAACACTGAAGCTTTCTTT. It translates to CASSSFARNTEAFF.

The chain uses TRBV27 and TRBJ2-1; 7 bases agree with TRBD2. This CDR3 spans 16 amino acids. Germline values: CDR1 MNHEY, CDR2 SMNVEV (reference sequence). V was pared by 3 bases and J by 0 bases, with 5 bases of the junction left unmatched. In DNA, the CDR3 is TGTGCCAGCAGTTTTTCTGGCGGGGGCTCCTACAATGAGCAGTTCTTC. Amino acids: CASSFSGGGSYNEQFF.

Points on this clone: The junction departs from the called germline gene at one end, perhaps through a read error. The chain combines TRBV6-1 with TRBJ1-6; 9 bases match TRBD1. This CDR3 has 14 amino acids. The germline V gene has CDR1 MNHNS and CDR2 SASEGT. In DNA, the CDR3 is TGTGCCAGCAGTGAGGGACAGGGTAATTCAGCCCTCCACTTT. Its protein product is CASSEGQGNSALHF.

A few counts support this clone. This chain connects TRBV3-1 (or the pseudogene TRBV3-2) to TRBJ1-4; D might be TRBD1 (6 bases). The CDR3 contains 15 residues. Trimming took 0 bases from V and 10 from J, leaving 15 bases between them. Germline CDR1 reads LGHDT; CDR2 reads YNNKEL (reference sequence). DNA for the CDR3: TGTGCCAGCAGCCAAGATGTACAGGGCGGGGGAAAACTGTTTTTT. Translating gives CASSQDVQGGGKLFF.

The chain is built from TRBV18 and TRBJ2-1, with 9 bases lining up with TRBD1. The germline V gene has CDR1 KGHSH and CDR2 LQKENI. The CDR3 runs to 15 residues. Germline trimming cut 4 bases from V and 7 bases from J; bases unmatched to any gene: 8. CDR3 sequence reads: CASSRGTGYENEQFF. CDR3 bases: TGTGCCAGCTCACGAGGGACAGGGTATGAGAATGAGCAGTTCTTC.

The CDR3 region is CASSQGVSSGNTIYF. The CDR3 DNA sequence: TGCGCCAGCAGCCAGGGAGTGAGCTCTGGAAACACCATATATTTT. This chain connects TRBV4-1 to TRBJ1-3; D unresolved. V was clipped by 3 bases and J by 0 bases, with 9 bases between them. The CDR3 sequence is 15 residues long. CDR1 is MGHRA, CDR2 YSYEKL, per germline.

The rearrangement links TRBV10-3 to TRBJ2-5; 10 positions match TRBD2. The germline V gene has CDR1 ENHRY and CDR2 SYGVKD. The CDR3 covers 19 residues. The J segment lost 4 bases and the V segment lost 5 bases, leaving 19 bases of the junction unmatched. The CDR3 nucleotides read TGTGCCATCAGTCGTGACCGGGCAGCGGGAGGGCCGTATGGAGAGACCCAGTACTTC. Translated: CAISRDRAAGGPYGETQYF.

The chain combines TRBV6-5 with TRBJ2-7; TRBD1 matches at 11 bases. Germline CDR1 MNHEY, CDR2 SVGAGI. The ends lost 6 bases at V and 6 bases at J; junction bases unmatched: 7. This CDR3 contains 14 residues. CDR3 sequence reads: CASSRGQGAGEQYF. Written as DNA, the CDR3 is TGTGCCAGCAGCCGCGGACAGGGGGCGGGCGAGCAGTACTTC.

The V and J genes are TRBV6-5 and TRBJ2-3; 8 bases are a match to TRBD2. The ends lost 6 bases at V and 3 bases at J; junction bases unmatched: 8. The CDR3 contains 15 residues. Per the germline V gene, CDR1 is MNHEY and CDR2 is SVGAGI. Written as DNA, the CDR3 is TGTGCCAGCAGCCCCCGGGAGGGAGGGACAGATACGCAGTATTTT. Translating gives CASSPREGGTDTQYF.

The rearrangement uses TRBV9 and TRBJ1-1; 7 bases match TRBD1. Germline V CDR1 and CDR2: SGDLS, YYNGEE. The CDR3 runs to 13 residues. V lost 3 bases, J lost 7 bases, and 6 bases stayed unmatched. The CDR3 loop reads CASSAGQTVEAFF. In DNA form, the CDR3 reads TGTGCCAGCAGCGCGGGACAGACCGTTGAAGCTTTCTTT.

J is TRBJ2-3 and V is TRBV5-1; D may be TRBD2 (6 bases). Germline loops: CDR1 SGHRS, CDR2 YFSETQ. Trimming shortened V by 8 bases and J by 3 bases, and 16 bases separated the two germline ends. This CDR3 is 14 amino acids long. The CDR3 region has the DNA TGCGCCAGTTACAAAACCGCGGGGACAGATACGCAGTATTTT. Translation: CASYKTAGTDTQYF.